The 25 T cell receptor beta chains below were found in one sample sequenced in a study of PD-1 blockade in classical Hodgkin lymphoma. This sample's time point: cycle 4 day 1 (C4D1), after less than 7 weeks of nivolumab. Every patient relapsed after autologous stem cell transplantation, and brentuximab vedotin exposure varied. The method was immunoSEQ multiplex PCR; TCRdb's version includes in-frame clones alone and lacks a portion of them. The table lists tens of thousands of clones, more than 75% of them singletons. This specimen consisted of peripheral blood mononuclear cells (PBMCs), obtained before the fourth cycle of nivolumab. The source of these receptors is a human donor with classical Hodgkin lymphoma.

CDR3: CASSRTGTGGANQPQHF. CDR3 DNA sequence: TGTGCCAGTAGTAGAACCGGGACAGGGGGCGCCAATCAGCCCCAGCATTTT. The J gene is TRBJ1-5, the V gene TRBV19; TRBD1 matches at 12 bases. Germline values: CDR1 LNHDA, CDR2 SQIVND (reference sequence). The ends lost 4 bases at V and 3 bases at J; junction bases unmatched: 7. The CDR3 is 17 amino acids.

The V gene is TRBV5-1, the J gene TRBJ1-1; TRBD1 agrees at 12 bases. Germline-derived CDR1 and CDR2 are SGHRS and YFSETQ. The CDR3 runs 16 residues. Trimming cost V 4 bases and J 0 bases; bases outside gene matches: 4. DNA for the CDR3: TGCGCCAGCAGCCAGGGACAGGGGGCTATGAACACTGAAGCTTTCTTT. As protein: CASSQGQGAMNTEAFF.

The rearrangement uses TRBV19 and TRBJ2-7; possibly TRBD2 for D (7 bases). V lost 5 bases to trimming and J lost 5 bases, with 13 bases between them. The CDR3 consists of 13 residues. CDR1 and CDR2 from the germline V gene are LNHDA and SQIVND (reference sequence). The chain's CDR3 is CASSVQGGNEQYF. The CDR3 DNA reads TGTGCCAGTAGTGTACAGGGAGGGAACGAGCAGTACTTC.

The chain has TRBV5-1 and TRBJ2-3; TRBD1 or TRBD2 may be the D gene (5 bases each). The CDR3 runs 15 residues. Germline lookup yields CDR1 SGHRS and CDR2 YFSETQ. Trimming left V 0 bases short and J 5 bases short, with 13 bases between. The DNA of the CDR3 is TGCGCCAGCAGCTTGGAAGGGGCTGGGGGAGATACGCAGTATTTT. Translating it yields CASSLEGAGGDTQYF. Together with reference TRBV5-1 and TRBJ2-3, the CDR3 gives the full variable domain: KAGVTQTPRYLIKTRGQQVTLSCSPISGHRSVSWYQQTPGQGLQFLFEYFSETQRNKGNFPGRFSGRQFSNSRSEMNVSTLELGDSALYLCASSLEGAGGDTQYFGPGTRLTVL.

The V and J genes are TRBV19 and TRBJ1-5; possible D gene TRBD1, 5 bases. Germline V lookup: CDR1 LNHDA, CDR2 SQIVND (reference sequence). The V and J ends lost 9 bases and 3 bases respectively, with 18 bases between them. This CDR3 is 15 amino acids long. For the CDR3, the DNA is TGTGCCAGCCGACCGGGGGTCCTCATCAATCAGCCCCAGCATTTT. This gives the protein CASRPGVLINQPQHF.

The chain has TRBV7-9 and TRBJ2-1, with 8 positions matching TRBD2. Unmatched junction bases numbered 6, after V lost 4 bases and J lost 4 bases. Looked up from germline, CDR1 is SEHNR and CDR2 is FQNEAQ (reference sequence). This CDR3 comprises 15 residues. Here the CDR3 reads CASSSAGVGYNEQFF. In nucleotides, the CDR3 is TGTGCCAGCAGCTCAGCGGGAGTTGGATACAATGAGCAGTTCTTC.

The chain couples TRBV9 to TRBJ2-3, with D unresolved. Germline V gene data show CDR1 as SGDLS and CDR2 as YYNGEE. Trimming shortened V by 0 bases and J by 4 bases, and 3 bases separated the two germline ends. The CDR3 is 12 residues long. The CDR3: CASSVDADTQYF. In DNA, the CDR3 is TGTGCCAGCAGCGTAGATGCAGATACGCAGTATTTT.

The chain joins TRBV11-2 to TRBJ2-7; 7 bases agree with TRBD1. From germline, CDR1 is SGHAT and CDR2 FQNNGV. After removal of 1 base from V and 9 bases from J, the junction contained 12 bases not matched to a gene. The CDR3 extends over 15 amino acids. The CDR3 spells CASSLVTTTTGVQYF. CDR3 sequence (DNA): TGTGCCAGCAGCTTAGTTACAACGACAACAGGGGTGCAGTACTTC.

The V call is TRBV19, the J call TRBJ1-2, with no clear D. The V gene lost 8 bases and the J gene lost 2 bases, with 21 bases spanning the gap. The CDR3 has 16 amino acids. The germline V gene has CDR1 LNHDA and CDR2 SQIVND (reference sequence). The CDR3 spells CASLGWLHSSNYGYTF. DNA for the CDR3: TGTGCCAGTCTCGGTTGGCTTCACTCTAGCAACTATGGCTACACCTTC.

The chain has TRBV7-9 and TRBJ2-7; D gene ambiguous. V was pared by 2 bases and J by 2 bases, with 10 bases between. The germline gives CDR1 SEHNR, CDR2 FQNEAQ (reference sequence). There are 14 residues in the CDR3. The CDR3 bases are TGTGCCAGCAGCTTACGGTACACGACCTACGAGCAGTACTTC. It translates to CASSLRYTTYEQYF.

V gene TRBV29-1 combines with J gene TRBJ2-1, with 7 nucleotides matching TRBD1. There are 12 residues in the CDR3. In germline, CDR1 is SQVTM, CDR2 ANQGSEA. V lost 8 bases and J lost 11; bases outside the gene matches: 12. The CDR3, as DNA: TGCAGCATTATAACAGGGGATCTAAAGCAGTTCTTC. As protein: CSIITGDLKQFF.

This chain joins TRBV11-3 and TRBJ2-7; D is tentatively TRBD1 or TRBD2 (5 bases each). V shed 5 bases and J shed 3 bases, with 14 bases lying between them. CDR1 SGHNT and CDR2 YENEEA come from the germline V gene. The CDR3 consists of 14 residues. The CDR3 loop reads CASSPRGAVYEQYF. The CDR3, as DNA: TGTGCCAGCAGCCCAAGGGGAGCAGTCTACGAGCAGTACTTC.

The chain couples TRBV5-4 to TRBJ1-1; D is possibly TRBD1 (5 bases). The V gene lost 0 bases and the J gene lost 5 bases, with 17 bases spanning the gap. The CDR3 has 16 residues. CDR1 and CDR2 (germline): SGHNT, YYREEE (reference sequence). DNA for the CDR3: TGTGCCAGCAGCTTGGCCGGGGGACGGGTTGTGACTGAAGCTTTCTTT. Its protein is CASSLAGGRVVTEAFF.

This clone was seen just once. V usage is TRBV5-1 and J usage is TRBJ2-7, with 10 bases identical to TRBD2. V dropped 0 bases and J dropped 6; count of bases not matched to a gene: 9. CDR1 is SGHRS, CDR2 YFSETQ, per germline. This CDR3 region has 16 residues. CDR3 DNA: TGCGCCAGCAGCTTGGCCCCCCTAGCGGGAGTTTCCGAGCAGTACTTC. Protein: CASSLAPLAGVSEQYF.

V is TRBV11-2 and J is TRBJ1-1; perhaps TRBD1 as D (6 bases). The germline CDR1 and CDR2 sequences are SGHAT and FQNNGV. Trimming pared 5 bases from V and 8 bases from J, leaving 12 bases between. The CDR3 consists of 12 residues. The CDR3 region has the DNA TGTGCCAGCAGCCACCCGACAGGAGAAGCTTTCTTT. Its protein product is CASSHPTGEAFF.

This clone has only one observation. The CDR3 nucleotides are TGCGCCAGCAGCTTGGGTGGGGCCTCTGGAAACACCATATATTTT. Encoded protein: CASSLGGASGNTIYF. V gene TRBV5-1 combines with J gene TRBJ1-3, with TRBD1 as a possible D gene (5 bases). V gave up 0 bases and J gave up 0 bases, with 7 bases separating them. Germline CDR1 reads SGHRS; CDR2 reads YFSETQ. CDR3 length: 15 amino acids.

In nucleotides, the CDR3 is TGCGCCAGCAGCTTGGGGACGGCCCGAGAGACCCAGTACTTC. This translates into CASSLGTARETQYF. The rearrangement links TRBV5-1 to TRBJ2-5; D is undetermined. Germline-derived CDR1 and CDR2 are SGHRS and YFSETQ. The V end lost 0 bases, the J end lost 4 bases, and 10 bases lay between the germline ends. CDR3 length: 14 amino acids.

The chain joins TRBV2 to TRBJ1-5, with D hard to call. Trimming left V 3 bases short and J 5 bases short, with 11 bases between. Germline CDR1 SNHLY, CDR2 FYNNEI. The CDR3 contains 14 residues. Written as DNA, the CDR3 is TGTGCCAGCAGTGATCAAGGGCTTGATCAGCCCCAGCATTTT. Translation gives CASSDQGLDQPQHF.

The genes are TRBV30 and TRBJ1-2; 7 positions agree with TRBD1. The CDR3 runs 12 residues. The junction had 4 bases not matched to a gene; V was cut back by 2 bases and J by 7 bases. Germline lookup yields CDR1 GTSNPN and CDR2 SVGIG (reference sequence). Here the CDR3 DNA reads TGTGCCTGGAGTCCACAGGGGACTGGCTACACCTTC. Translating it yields CAWSPQGTGYTF.

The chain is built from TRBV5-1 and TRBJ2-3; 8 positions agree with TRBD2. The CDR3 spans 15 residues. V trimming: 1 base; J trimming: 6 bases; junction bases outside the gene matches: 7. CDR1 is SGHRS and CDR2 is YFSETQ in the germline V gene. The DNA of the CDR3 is TGCGCCAGCAGCTTGAACGGGGGGGCCGGGGATACGCAGTATTTT. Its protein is CASSLNGGAGDTQYF.

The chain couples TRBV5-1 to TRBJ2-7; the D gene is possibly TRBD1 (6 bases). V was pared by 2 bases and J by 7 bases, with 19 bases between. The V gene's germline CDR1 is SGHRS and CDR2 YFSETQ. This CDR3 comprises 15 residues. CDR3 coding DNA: TGCGCCAGCAGCTTCGTGACAGGAAGCCTAGGGGAGCAGTACTTC. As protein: CASSFVTGSLGEQYF. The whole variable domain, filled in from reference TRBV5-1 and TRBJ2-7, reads KAGVTQTPRYLIKTRGQQVTLSCSPISGHRSVSWYQQTPGQGLQFLFEYFSETQRNKGNFPGRFSGRQFSNSRSEMNVSTLELGDSALYLCASSFVTGSLGEQYFGPGTRLTVT.

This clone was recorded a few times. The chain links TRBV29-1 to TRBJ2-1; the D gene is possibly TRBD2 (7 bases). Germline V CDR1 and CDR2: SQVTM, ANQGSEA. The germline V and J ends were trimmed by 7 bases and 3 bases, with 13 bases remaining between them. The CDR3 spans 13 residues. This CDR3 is CSAKGDYYNEQFF. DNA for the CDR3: TGCAGCGCAAAGGGGGACTACTACAATGAGCAGTTCTTC.

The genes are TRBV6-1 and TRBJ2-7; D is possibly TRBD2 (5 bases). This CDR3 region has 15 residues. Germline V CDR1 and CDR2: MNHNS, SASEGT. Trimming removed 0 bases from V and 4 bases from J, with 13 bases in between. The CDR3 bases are TGTGCCAGCAGTGAAGCGGGGAGACAAGATTACGAGCAGTACTTC. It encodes CASSEAGRQDYEQYF.

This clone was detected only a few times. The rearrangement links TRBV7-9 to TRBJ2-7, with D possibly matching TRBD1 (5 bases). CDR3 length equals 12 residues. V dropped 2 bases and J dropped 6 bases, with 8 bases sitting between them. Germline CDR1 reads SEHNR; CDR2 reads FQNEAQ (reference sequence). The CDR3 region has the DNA TGTGCCAGCAGCTTACAAGGGGTCGAGCAGTACTTC. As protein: CASSLQGVEQYF.

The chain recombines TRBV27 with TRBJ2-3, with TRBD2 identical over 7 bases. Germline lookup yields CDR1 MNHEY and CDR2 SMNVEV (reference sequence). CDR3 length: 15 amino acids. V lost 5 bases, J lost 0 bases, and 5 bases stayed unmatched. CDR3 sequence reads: CASSPRLASTDTQYF. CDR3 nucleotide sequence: TGTGCCAGCAGTCCCAGACTAGCCAGCACAGATACGCAGTATTTT.